The present T cell receptor beta chain was sequenced within a study of liver allograft versus peripheral blood T cells. Across the study: Blood and transplanted-liver T cell receptor repertoires from recipients were compared.

This clonotype is categorized as medium-sized. As yet, its antigen is unknown. This CDR3 is built from 15 residues. Trimming took off 1 base at V and 7 bases at J, with 11 bases between the two ends. Germline values: CDR1 KGHSH, CDR2 LQKENI. TCRdb redid the calling of the reads with MiXCR, one entry per CDR3 protein. The sample has around 10,000 distinct CDR3 sequences; around 20% are singletons. Study-wide findings and caveats: In liver allografts, T cell receptor repertoires reportedly differed from the repertoires found in peripheral blood.

This rearrangement joins TRBV18 to TRBJ1-6; no firm D call. The origin of this receptor is a human patient who had a liver transplant. Some T cells may arise from the graft donor. CDR3 sequence: CASSPLTDPNSPLHF. The CDR3 nucleotides are TGTGCCAGCTCACCACTCACCGATCCCAATTCACCCCTCCACTTT. The full variable domain, completed using reference TRBV18 and TRBJ1-6, is NAGVMQNPRHLVRRRGQEARLRCSPMKGHSHVYWYRQLPEEGLKFMVYLQKENIIDESGMPKERFSAEFPKEGPSILRIQQVVRGDSAAYFCASSPLTDPNSPLHFGNGTRLTVT.